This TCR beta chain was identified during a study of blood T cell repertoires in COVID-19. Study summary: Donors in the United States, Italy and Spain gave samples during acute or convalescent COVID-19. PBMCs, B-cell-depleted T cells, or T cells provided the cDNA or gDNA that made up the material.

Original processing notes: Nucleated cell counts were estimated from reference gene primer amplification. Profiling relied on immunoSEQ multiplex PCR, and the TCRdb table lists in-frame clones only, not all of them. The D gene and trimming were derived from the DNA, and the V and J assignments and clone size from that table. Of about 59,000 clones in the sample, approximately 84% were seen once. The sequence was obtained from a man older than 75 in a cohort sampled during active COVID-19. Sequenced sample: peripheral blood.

In DNA form, the CDR3 reads TGTGCCATCAGTAACGTAGGGGCTCCCTCTGGAAACACCATATATTTT. Translating gives CAISNVGAPSGNTIYF. The chain employs TRBV10-3 and TRBJ1-3, with D possibly matching TRBD1 (5 bases). Germline loops: CDR1 ENHRY, CDR2 SYGVKD. This CDR3 has 16 amino acids. V dropped 5 bases and J dropped 0 bases, with 14 bases sitting between them.